The 3 T cell receptor beta chains below all came from one sample that was sequenced in a study of T cell changes during pregnancy in multiple sclerosis. Some clones are missing from TCRdb's copy, which holds only in-frame ones; the method was immunoSEQ multiplex PCR. The top ten hold approximately 0.91% of the sample, which has some 64,000 clones, about nine tenths seen once. The sequenced sample was peripheral blood, obtained in the first trimester of pregnancy. The origin of the receptors is a female donor in good health, enrolled as a control in a pregnancy study.

As for this clone: At one end the junction does not follow the germline gene, possibly because of a read error. V gene TRBV7-7 combines with J gene TRBJ2-3; D possibly corresponds to TRBD1 (6 bases). The CDR3 is 15 residues long. CDR1 and CDR2 from the germline V gene are SSHAT and FNYEAQ (reference sequence). For the CDR3, the DNA is TGTGCTAGCAGCTTAGGACAGCCTAGCACAGATACGCAGTATTTT. It encodes CASSLGQPSTDTQYF. The variable domain in full, completed from reference TRBV7-7 and TRBJ2-3, reads GAGVSQSPRYKVTKRGQDVTLRCDPISSHATLYWYQQALGQGPEFLTYFNYEAQPDKSGLPSDRFSAERPEGSISTLTIQRTEQRDSAMYRCASSLGQPSTDTQYFGPGTRLTVL.

The J gene is TRBJ2-3, the V gene TRBV15; 14 bases align to TRBD2. There are 21 residues in the CDR3. V was pared by 4 bases and J by 5 bases, with 20 bases of the junction left unmatched. Germline lookup yields CDR1 LNHNV and CDR2 YYDKDF (reference sequence). This chain's CDR3 is CATSTTTLGLAGGRYGDTQYF. CDR3 bases: TGTGCCACCAGCACGACAACTCTTGGACTAGCGGGGGGCCGATACGGAGATACGCAGTATTTT.

The chain links TRBV5-1 to TRBJ2-7, with 7 nucleotides matching TRBD1. V shed 0 bases and J 3 bases; nucleotides not matched to a gene: 3. The germline CDR1 and CDR2 sequences are SGHRS and YFSETQ. The CDR3 has 14 residues. CDR3 region: CASSLGDRDYEQYF. The CDR3 nucleotides are TGCGCCAGCAGCTTGGGCGACAGGGACTACGAGCAGTACTTC.